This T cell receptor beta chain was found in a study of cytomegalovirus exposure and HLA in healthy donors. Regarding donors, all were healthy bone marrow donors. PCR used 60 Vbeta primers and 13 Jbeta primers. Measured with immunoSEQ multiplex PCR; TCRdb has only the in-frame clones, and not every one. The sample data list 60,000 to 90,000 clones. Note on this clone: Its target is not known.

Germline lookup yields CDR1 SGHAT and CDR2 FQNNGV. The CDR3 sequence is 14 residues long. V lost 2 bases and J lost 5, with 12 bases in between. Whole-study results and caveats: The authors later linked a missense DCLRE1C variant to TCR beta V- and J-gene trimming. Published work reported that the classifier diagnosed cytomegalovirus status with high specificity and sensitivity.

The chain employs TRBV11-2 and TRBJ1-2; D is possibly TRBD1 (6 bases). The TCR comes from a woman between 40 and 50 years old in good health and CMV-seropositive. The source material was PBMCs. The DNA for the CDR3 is TGTGCCAGCAGCTTACTCGGGCAGGGGTATGGCTACACCTTC. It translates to CASSLLGQGYGYTF. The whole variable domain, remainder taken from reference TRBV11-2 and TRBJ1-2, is EAGVAQSPRYKIIEKRQSVAFWCNPISGHATLYWYQQILGQGPKLLIQFQNNGVVDDSQLPKDRFSAERLKGVDSTLKIQPAKLEDSAVYLCASSLLGQGYGYTFGSGTRLTVV.